The T cell receptor beta chain described here comes from a study of post-analysis software for immune sequencing data. On the study more broadly: In terms of disease course, relapsing-remitting, secondary progressive and progressive-relapsing multiple sclerosis were included. Whole-study findings and limits: Strong co-clustering by F measure was evident for samples that had been prepared in the same batch. Diversity measured as normalized Chao1 was significantly lower in multiple sclerosis patients than in controls. Elevated frequency relative to controls characterized about 5 TRBV segments in patients, TRBV5-6, TRBV5-1 and TRBV20-1 among them.

To note about this clonotype: Antigen specificity is unknown.

Unique-molecular-identifier-tagged TCR beta cDNA libraries were used. T cells numbering roughly 1 to 10 million yielded cDNA molecules that totaled some 500,000. In TCRdb, the PCR reads were re-called with MiXCR into one record per CDR3 protein. The sample has 600,000 to 700,000 distinct CDR3 sequences; about 60% are singletons. The germline gives CDR1 DFQATT, CDR2 SNEGSKA (reference sequence). CDR3 length: 16 amino acids. V gave up 6 bases and J gave up 0 bases; unmatched junction bases: 10. This chain uses TRBV20-1 with TRBJ2-5; 10 bases are a match to TRBD2. The origin of this receptor is a girl between 2 and 10 years old with multiple sclerosis. The sequencing input was blood. The CDR3 protein is CSAGSVTSGYQETQYF. The DNA for the CDR3 is TGCAGTGCCGGTAGTGTGACTAGCGGGTACCAAGAGACCCAGTACTTC.